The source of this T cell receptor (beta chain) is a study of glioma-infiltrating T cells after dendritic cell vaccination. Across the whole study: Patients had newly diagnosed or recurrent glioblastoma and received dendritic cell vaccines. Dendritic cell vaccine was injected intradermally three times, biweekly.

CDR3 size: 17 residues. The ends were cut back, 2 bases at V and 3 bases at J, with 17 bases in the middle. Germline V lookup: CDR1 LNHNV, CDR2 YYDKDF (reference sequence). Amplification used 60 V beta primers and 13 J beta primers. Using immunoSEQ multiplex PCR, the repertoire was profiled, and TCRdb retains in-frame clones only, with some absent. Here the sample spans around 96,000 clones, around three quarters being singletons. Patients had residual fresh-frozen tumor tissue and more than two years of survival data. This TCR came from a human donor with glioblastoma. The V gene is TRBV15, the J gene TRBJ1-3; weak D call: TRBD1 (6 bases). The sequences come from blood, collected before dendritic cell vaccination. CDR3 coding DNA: TGTGCCACCAGCAGATCTTCCGGTTCAGGGGTTGGAAACACCATATATTTT. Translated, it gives CATSRSSGSGVGNTIYF.